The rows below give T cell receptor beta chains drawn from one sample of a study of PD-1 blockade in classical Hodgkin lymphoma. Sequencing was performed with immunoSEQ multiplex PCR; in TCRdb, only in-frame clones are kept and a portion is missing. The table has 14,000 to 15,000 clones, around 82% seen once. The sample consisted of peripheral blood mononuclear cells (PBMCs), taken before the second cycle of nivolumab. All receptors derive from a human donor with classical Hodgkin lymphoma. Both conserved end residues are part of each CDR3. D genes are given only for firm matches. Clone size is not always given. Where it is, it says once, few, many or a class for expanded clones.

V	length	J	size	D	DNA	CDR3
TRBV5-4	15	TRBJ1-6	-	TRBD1	TGTGCCAGCAGCTCGAACAGGGGTCTGGACTCACCCCTCCACTTT	CASSSNRGLDSPLHF
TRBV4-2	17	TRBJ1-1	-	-	TGTGCCAGCAGCATAAAAGTGAGCACGGATATGAACACTGAAGCTTTCTTT	CASSIKVSTDMNTEAFF
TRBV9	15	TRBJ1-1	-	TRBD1	TGTGCCAGCAGCGTAGGAGGGACAGGGAACACTGAAGCTTTCTTT	CASSVGGTGNTEAFF
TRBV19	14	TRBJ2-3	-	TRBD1	TGTGCCAGTAGTGAGGACAGGGCCACAGATACGCAGTATTTT	CASSEDRATDTQYF
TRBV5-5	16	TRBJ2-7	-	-	TGTGCCAGCAGCTTGGTGTATACGGCCACCGGGGGCGAGCAGTACTTC	CASSLVYTATGGEQYF
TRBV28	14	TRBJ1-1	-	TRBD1	TGTGCCAGCAGTTTCCCCACTCCGGGACAGGAAGCTTTCTTT	CASSFPTPGQEAFF
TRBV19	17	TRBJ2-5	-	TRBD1	TGTGCCAGTAGTGACTGGTTTCTGACAGGGCCCCAAGAGACCCAGTACTTC	CASSDWFLTGPQETQYF
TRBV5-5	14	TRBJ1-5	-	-	TGTGCCAGCAGCTTGGTTAGAGTAGGTCAGCCCCAGCATTTT	CASSLVRVGQPQHF
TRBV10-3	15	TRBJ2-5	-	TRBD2	TGTGCCATCAGTGGGACTAGCGGGGGGGCGGAGACCCAGTACTTC	CAISGTSGGAETQYF
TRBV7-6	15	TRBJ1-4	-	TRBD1	TGTGCCAGCAGCCTGGGTGGGACAGATAATGAAAAACTGTTTTTT	CASSLGGTDNEKLFF
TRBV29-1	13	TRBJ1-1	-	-	TGCAGCGCGAACACACAGGGGAACACTGAAGCTTTCTTT	CSANTQGNTEAFF
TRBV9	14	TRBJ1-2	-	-	TGTGCCAGCAGCCCTCATAACAGGCCAGGTGGCTACACCTTC	CASSPHNRPGGYTF
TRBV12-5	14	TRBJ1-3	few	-	TGTGCTAGTGCTCTCACAGGGTCCGGAAACACCATATATTTT	CASALTGSGNTIYF
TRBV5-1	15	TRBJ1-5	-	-	TGCGCCAGCAGACTTAGCCCTTATAGCAATCAGCCCCAGCATTTT	CASRLSPYSNQPQHF
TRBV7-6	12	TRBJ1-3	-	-	TGTGCCAGCAGCTCGATTGGAAACACCATATATTTT	CASSSIGNTIYF
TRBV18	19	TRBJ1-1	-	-	TGTGCCAGCTCACCAAGACTTGTAGGATCGACGGCTATGAACACTGAAGCTTTCTTT	CASSPRLVGSTAMNTEAFF
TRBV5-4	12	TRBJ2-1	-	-	TGTGCCAGCAGCTTGGGAGAAGGTGAGCAGTTCTTC	CASSLGEGEQFF
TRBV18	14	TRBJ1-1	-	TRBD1	TGTGCCAGCTCACTCCGGACAGGGAACACTGAAGCTTTCTTT	CASSLRTGNTEAFF
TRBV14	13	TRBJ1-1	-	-	TGTGCCAGCAGCAGGGTTTTAGTTTCTGAAGCTTTCTTT	CASSRVLVSEAFF
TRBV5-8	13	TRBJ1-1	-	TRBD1	TGTGCCAGCCAGGGGGCGCGGGACACTGAAGCTTTCTTT	CASQGARDTEAFF
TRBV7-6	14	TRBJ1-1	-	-	TGTGCCAGCAGCCAACAAGCAGGGATGGCTGAAGCTTTCTTT	CASSQQAGMAEAFF
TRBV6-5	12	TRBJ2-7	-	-	TGTGCCAGCAGCCCGGCGGCCTACGAGCAGTACTTC	CASSPAAYEQYF
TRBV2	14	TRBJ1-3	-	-	TGTGCCAGCAGTGATGTCTCCTCTGGAAACACCATATATTTT	CASSDVSSGNTIYF
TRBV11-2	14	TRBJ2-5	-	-	TGTGCCAGCAGCTTAAGTTCAGCCCAAGAGACCCAGTACTTC	CASSLSSAQETQYF
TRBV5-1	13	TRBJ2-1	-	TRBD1	TGCGCCAGCAGAAGGACAGGGTTCAATGAGCAGTTCTTC	CASRRTGFNEQFF
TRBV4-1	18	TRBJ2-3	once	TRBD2	TGCGCCAGCAGCCAAGCCGGGGGGACTAGCAGGAGGATAGATACGCAGTATTTT	CASSQAGGTSRRIDTQYF
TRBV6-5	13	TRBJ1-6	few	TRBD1	TGTGCCAGCAGTCCCGGACAGGGCCAACCCCTCCACTTT	CASSPGQGQPLHF
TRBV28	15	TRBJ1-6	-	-	TGTGCCAGCAGTTCTAGCCCAGGGCTTAATTCACCCCTCCACTTT	CASSSSPGLNSPLHF
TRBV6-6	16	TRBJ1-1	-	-	TGTGCCAGCAGACTACAGACATCCCTCAGGAACACTGAAGCTTTCTTT	CASRLQTSLRNTEAFF
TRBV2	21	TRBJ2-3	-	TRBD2	TGTGCCAGCAGTGTTCTACCTACCGGGACTAGCTTACATAGAAGCACAGATACGCAGTATTTT	CASSVLPTGTSLHRSTDTQYF
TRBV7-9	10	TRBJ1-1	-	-	TGTGCCAGCAGCTTAGAACTAACTTTCTTT	CASSLELTFF
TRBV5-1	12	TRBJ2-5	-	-	TGCGCCAGCAGAGATGGCTGGGAGACCCAGTACTTC	CASRDGWETQYF
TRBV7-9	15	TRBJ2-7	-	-	TGTGCCAGCAGCGGCCGGGACGGGACGGCCTACGAGCAGTACTTC	CASSGRDGTAYEQYF
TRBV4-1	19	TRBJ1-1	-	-	TGCGCCAGCAGCCAAGAAGCAGGGTTTTGGGTTGGGATGAACACTGAAGCTTTCTTT	CASSQEAGFWVGMNTEAFF
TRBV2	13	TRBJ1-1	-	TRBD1	TGTGCCAGGACAGGGGCCACCAACACTGAAGCTTTCTTT	CARTGATNTEAFF
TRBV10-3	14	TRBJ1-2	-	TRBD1	TGTGCCATCGGACAGGGGGAGGTGGATTATGGCTACACCTTC	CAIGQGEVDYGYTF
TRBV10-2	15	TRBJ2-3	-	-	TGCGCCAGCAGTGAACCGGGCCTTAGCACAGATACGCAGTATTTT	CASSEPGLSTDTQYF
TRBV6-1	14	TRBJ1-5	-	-	TGTGCCAGCAGGCCCCAGGGAGGGTATCAGCCCCAGCATTTT	CASRPQGGYQPQHF
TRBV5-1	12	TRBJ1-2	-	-	TGCGCCAGCAGCTTGGGAGGAGGGAAGTACACCTTC	CASSLGGGKYTF
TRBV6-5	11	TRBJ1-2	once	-	TGTGCCACGGGGGCTAACTATGGCTACACCTTC	CATGANYGYTF
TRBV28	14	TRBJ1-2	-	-	TGTGCCATTTCGAAGGGGACAACACCCTGGGGCTACACCTTC	CAISKGTTPWGYTF
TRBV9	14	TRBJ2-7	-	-	TGTGCCAGCAGCGTTACCGGGACAACCTACGAGCAGTACTTC	CASSVTGTTYEQYF